This TCR beta chain was captured in a study of CXCR3-negative and CXCR3-positive naive CD8 T cells. Study details: Libraries each contributed about 1.5 +/- 0.3 million TRB reads, for some 130 million in total. Study findings and constraints: Because surface CD5 did not distinguish the naive subsets, TCR strength was inferred from TRB CDR3 properties. Naive CXCR3-positive cells had TRB CDR3s more hydrophobic than those of CXCR3-negative naive cells. Memory CD8+ cells had much lower diversity, and both naive subsets had comparably high diversity.

Those CD8+ T cells considered naive were CD45RO-CCR7+CD27+CD95-. Germline loops: CDR1 KGHSH, CDR2 LQKENI. CDR3 length: 14 amino acids. With regard to this clonotype: Its antigen is still unknown.

TRB cDNA libraries were made by UMI-labeled 5' RACE. TCRdb reanalyzed the 5' RACE reads and collapses them to one entry per CDR3 protein, without DNA. The sample totals under 75,000 distinct CDR3 sequences. The chain uses TRBV18 and TRBJ2-3. The TCR comes from a human donor in good health. Some clones in this sample may be carry-over from other donors' samples. Sequencing was done on a sample of naive CXCR3+ CD8+ T cells from blood. The sample's subset: CD45RO-CCR7+CD27+CD95- naive CD8+ T cells expressing CXCR3 (TNR3+). This chain's CDR3 is CASSSRASTDTQYF.